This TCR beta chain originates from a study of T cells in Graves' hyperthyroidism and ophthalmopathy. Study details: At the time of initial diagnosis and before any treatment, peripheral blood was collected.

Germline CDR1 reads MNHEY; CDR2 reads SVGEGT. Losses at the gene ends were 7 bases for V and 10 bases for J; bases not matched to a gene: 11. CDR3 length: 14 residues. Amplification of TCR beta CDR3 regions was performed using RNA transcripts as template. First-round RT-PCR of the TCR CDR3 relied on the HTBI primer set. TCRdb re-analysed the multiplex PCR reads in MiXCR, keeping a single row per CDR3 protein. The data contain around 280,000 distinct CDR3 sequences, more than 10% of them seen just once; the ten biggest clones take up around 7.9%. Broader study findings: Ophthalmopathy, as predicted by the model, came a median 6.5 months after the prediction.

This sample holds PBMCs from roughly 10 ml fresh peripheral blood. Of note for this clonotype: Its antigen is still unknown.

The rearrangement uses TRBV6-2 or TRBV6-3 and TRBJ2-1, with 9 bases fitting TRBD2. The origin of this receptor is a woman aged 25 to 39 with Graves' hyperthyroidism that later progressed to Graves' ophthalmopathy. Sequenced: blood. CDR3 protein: CASTRLAEGREQFF. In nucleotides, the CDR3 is TGTGCCAGCACCAGACTAGCGGAGGGCCGGGAGCAGTTCTTC.